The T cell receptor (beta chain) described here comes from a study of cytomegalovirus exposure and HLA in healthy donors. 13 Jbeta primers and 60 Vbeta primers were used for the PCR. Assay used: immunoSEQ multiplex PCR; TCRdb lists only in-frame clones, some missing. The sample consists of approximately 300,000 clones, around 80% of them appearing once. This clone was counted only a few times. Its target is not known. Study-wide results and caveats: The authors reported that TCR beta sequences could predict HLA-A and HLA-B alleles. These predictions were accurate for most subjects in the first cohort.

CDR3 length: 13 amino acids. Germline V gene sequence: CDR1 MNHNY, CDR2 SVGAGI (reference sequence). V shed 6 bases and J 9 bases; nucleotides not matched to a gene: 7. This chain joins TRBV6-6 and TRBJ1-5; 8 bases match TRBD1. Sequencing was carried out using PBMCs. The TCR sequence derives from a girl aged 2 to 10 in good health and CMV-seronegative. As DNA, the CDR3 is TGTGCCAGCAGCAGGGACAGGCCAGGGCCCCAGCATTTT. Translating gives CASSRDRPGPQHF.